The following is a TCR beta chain sequence with its context. The antigen this receptor binds is unknown. It has no much larger one-base neighbor in the sample; base qualities were not kept. These data come from a study of cytomegalovirus exposure and HLA in healthy donors (dated by TCRdb to 2016 to 2017). Describing the broader study: According to a later analysis, the roughly 130 validation repertoires were produced on the same platform as the approximately 610 repertoires of the first cohort. The study aimed to test whether signatures of past pathogen exposure could be identified by cataloging public T cell receptors. In addition to the first cohort of 666 subjects, a separate validation cohort of approximately 110 different subjects was used. The study combined high-throughput TCR immunosequencing, statistical association of individual TCRs with disease status, and machine learning to predict cytomegalovirus infection status. Overall study results and their limits: The study gave a list of 150 to 200 TCR beta chains associated with cytomegalovirus. A few of the identified cytomegalovirus-associated TCR beta chains were confirmed in vitro to be specific for cytomegalovirus antigens. Most TCR sequences were seen in very few donors, while some public TCRs were found in many individuals. It was suggested by the authors that the approach could potentially be generalized to other disease states and immunological phenotypes. Subsequent analysis determined that TCRs grouped into clusters in the first cohort also showed a tendency toward co-occurrence across the 130 or so validation repertoires, and approximately 94% of cluster scores exceeded 0. The validation cohort had no HLA typing available for a later analysis, so co-occurrence within that cohort was assessed over all 120 or so repertoires. The classifier was reported to diagnose cytomegalovirus status with high specificity and sensitivity in both the original and validation cohorts.

The donors belonged to the validation cohort of around 130 subjects, which was separate from the roughly 700-subject first cohort. CDR1 is given as SNHLY and CDR2 as FYNNEI, both from the germline V gene. The CDR3 numbers 14 residues from cysteine through phenylalanine. Only the CDR3 region is kept as DNA, spanning 42 bases read in frame from base 1. Cut back by 8 bases and 0 bases, the V and J ends lie 8 bases apart. The method behind the library was the immunoSEQ multiplex PCR assay. In the source study's methods: A statistical classification framework was developed to diagnose cytomegalovirus status using the catalog of TCR beta chain sequences. TCRdb carries this immuneACCESS record with in-frame sequences only. Its versions omit some clonotypes, under half of them owing to an unresolved V gene in the studies checked, with the rest unexplained. Clone size and the V and J calls come from that table; the DNA yielded D and trimming. The sample table records 130,000 or so clones; roughly 91% of these occur just once. Jointly, the top ten make up around 3.5% of the sample.

The sequenced material came from PBMCs. The clonotype was recovered from a young man in good health and CMV-seronegative. Recombination connected TRBV2 to TRBJ1-6, with a tentative D gene TRBD1 over 5 matching bases. The nucleotide sequence is given as TGTGCCAGCGGGGCGAGCTCCTATAATTCACCCCTCCACTTT. Its translation reads: CASGASSYNSPLHF. The full variable domain, with segments outside the CDR3 supplied by the reference TRBV2 and TRBJ1-6 proteins, appears as EPEVTQTPSHQVTQMGQEVILRCVPISNHLYFYWYRQILGQKVEFLVSFYNNEISEKSEIFDDQFSVERPDGSNFTLKIRSTKLEDSAMYFCASGASSYNSPLHFGNGTRLTVT.